These 9 T cell receptor beta chains share one sample of origin, sequenced in a study of blood T cells in healthy people across ages. Next came a second PCR, run for about 6 to 12 cycles, which used a sample-barcoded 5' primer along with a J-beta primer mix. From the 5' RACE reads, TCRdb called clonotypes with MiXCR, one entry per CDR3 protein. The sample lists almost 800,000 distinct CDR3 sequences; over 45% were seen once. Material for sequencing was blood. The origin of the receptors is a man aged 25-40 years in good health.

The rearrangement uses TRBV7-2 and TRBJ2-5, with 7 positions matching TRBD2. Germline lookup yields CDR1 SGHTA and CDR2 FQGNSA. V shed 1 base and J 3 bases; nucleotides not matched to a gene: 5. The CDR3 is 15 residues long. Written as DNA, the CDR3 is TGTGCCAGCAGCTTAGATCCCGGGGGGAAAGAGACCCAGTACTTC. This codes for CASSLDPGGKETQYF.

This clonotype was detected only once. The V and J genes are TRBV29-1 and TRBJ2-1; tentatively, D is TRBD2 (7 bases). The CDR3 has 14 amino acids. The V end lost 1 base, the J end lost 13 bases, and 20 bases lay between the germline ends. Germline CDR1 is SQVTM and CDR2 is ANQGSEA. CDR3: CSVEATRGGETQFF. In DNA, the CDR3 is TGCAGCGTTGAAGCGACTAGGGGGGGGGAGACCCAGTTCTTC.

J is TRBJ2-7 and V is TRBV6-6; 10 bases fit TRBD2. This CDR3 region has 16 residues. CDR1 and CDR2 from the germline V gene are MNHNY and SVGAGI (reference sequence). V dropped 6 bases and J dropped 2; count of bases not matched to a gene: 10. The CDR3 nucleotides read TGTGCCAGCAGGCGAGAAAGCGGGGGGGGCCCCTACGAGCAGTACTTC. The encoded protein is CASRRESGGGPYEQYF.

This clonotype was counted a single time. The chain uses TRBV20-1 and TRBJ2-1, with TRBD2 as a possible D gene (5 bases). V was clipped by 2 bases and J by 4 bases, with 12 bases between them. Germline V gives CDR1 DFQATT, CDR2 SNEGSKA (reference sequence). The CDR3 is 14 amino acids. CDR3 coding DNA: TGCAGTGCTAGATTTCGCGGGCGGTACAATGAGCAGTTCTTC. Protein: CSARFRGRYNEQFF.

V and J are TRBV5-5 and TRBJ1-1, with D possibly matching TRBD1 (6 bases). V was pared by 3 bases and J by 0 bases, with 21 bases between. Germline V CDR1 and CDR2: SGHKS, YYEKEE (reference sequence). The CDR3 has 18 amino acids. The CDR3: CASSSPFSGAGVNTEAFF. The CDR3 nucleotides read TGTGCCAGCAGCTCCCCTTTTTCGGGGGCCGGGGTGAACACTGAAGCTTTCTTT.

Regarding this clonotype: This may be a read error, as it is one base from a much larger clone. The rearrangement uses TRBV4-3 and TRBJ2-6; D is possibly TRBD2 (7 bases). From germline, CDR1 is LGHNA and CDR2 YSLEER. CDR3 size: 17 residues. CDR3 in amino acids: CARSQDGGASGANVLTF. Here the CDR3 DNA reads TGCGCCCGCAGCCAAGATGGGGGGGCCTCTGGGGCCAACGTCCTGACTTTC.

Only a few counts were recorded for this clonotype. The chain recombines TRBV2 with TRBJ1-1, with D possibly being TRBD1 (6 bases). This CDR3 region has 12 residues. V lost 5 bases to trimming and J lost 4 bases, with 8 bases between them. The V gene's germline CDR1 is SNHLY and CDR2 FYNNEI. As DNA, the CDR3 is TGTGCCAGCAGTACAGGGACCACTGAAGCTTTCTTT. Encoded protein: CASSTGTTEAFF.

The chain joins TRBV20-1 to TRBJ2-5, with D maybe TRBD2 (6 bases). The germline V and J ends were trimmed by 4 bases and 11 bases, with 14 bases remaining between them. The CDR3 has 11 residues. Per germline, CDR1 DFQATT and CDR2 SNEGSKA (reference sequence). The CDR3 bases are TGCAGTGCTACCAACAGACTAGAGCAGTACTTC. It specifies CSATNRLEQYF.

This clonotype has just one count. The J gene is TRBJ2-7, the V gene TRBV25-1, with D perhaps TRBD1 or TRBD2 (6 bases each). Looked up from germline, CDR1 is MGHDK and CDR2 is SYGVNS. CDR3 size: 16 residues. Trimming stripped 3 bases from V and 1 base from J, with 16 bases between. The CDR3 here is CASSDSGGVSSYEQYF. CDR3 nucleotides: TGTGCCAGCAGTGACTCCGGGGGCGTATCATCCTACGAGCAGTACTTC.